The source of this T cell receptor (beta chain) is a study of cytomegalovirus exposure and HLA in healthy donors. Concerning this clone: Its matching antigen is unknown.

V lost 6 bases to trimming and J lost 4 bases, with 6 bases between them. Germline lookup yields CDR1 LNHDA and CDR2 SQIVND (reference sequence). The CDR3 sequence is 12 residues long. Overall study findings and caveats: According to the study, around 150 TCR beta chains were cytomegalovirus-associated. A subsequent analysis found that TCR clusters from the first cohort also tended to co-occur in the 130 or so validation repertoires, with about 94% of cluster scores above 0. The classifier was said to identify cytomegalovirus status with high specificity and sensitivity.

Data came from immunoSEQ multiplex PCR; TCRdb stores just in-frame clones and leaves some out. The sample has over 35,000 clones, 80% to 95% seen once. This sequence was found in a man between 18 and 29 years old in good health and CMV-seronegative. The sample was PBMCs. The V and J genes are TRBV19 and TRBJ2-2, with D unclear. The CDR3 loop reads CASRHSTGELFF. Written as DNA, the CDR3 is TGTGCCAGTAGGCACAGCACCGGGGAGCTGTTTTTT. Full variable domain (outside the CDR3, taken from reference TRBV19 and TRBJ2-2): DGGITQSPKYLFRKEGQNVTLSCEQNLNHDAMYWYRQDPGQGLRLIYYSQIVNDFQKGDIAEGYSVSREKKESFPLTVTSAQKNPTAFYLCASRHSTGELFFGEGSRLTVL.